This T cell receptor beta chain was observed in a study of cytomegalovirus exposure and HLA in healthy donors. Points from the study as a whole: While the bulk of TCR sequences proved rare, some public TCRs turned up in many donors. Evidence from a later analysis indicated that most CMV-associated TCR beta chains looked HLA-restricted. A few CMV-associated chains proved CMV antigen-specific in vitro.

The PCR ran on 60 Vbeta and 13 Jbeta primers. Profiling relied on immunoSEQ multiplex PCR, and the TCRdb table lists in-frame clones only, not all of them. Of some 130,000 clones listed, 75% to 85% are singletons. Unrecorded immune exposures were likely, despite nominal health at sampling. A remark on this clone: What it recognizes is unknown.

The CDR3 covers 12 residues. Losses at the gene ends were 10 bases for V and 4 bases for J; bases not matched to a gene: 3. Germline CDR1 and CDR2: LNHDA and SQIVND (reference sequence). The chain joins TRBV19 to TRBJ1-2, with 10 bases that match TRBD1. The receptor was isolated from a male donor in good health and CMV-seronegative. Sequencing was done on a sample of PBMCs. CDR3: CAIGQGVYGYTF. In DNA, the CDR3 is TGTGCCATCGGACAGGGGGTCTATGGCTACACCTTC.